The 15 T cell receptor beta chains given below trace back to one sample, sequenced in a study of T-cell reconstitution after alpha-beta-depleted transplantation in children. Molecular barcoding with unique molecular identifiers was used for the TCRbeta library. Each CDR3 protein gets one entry after TCRdb re-called the PCR reads with MiXCR. The sample has 800,000 to 1,000,000 distinct CDR3 sequences; about 29% are singletons. This specimen consisted of PBMCs, mostly from graft donor cells, obtained 360 days after TCRalphabeta/CD19-depleted stem cell transplant. These receptors all stem from a boy younger than two who had a stem cell transplant for SCID, so the T cells may come from the graft donor.

Only a few counts were recorded for this clonotype. The CDR3 DNA follows: TGTGCCAGCATGGACTGGCGGGGGGGCCTCAATGAGCAGTTCTTC. It encodes CASMDWRGGLNEQFF. The chain uses TRBV2 and TRBJ2-1, with 9 positions matching TRBD2. The germline gives CDR1 SNHLY, CDR2 FYNNEI. The V and J ends lost 7 bases and 6 bases, in that order; junction bases with no gene match: 10. The CDR3 has 15 amino acids.

V gene TRBV14 combines with J gene TRBJ2-6, with 10 nucleotides matching TRBD1. From germline, CDR1 is SGHDN and CDR2 FVKESK. The J segment lost 0 bases and the V segment lost 4 bases, leaving 6 bases of the junction unmatched. The CDR3 is 18 amino acids. DNA for the CDR3: TGTGCCAGCAGCCGACGGGACAGGGGCCTCTCTGGGGCCAACGTCCTGACTTTC. This codes for CASSRRDRGLSGANVLTF. Full variable domain (rest looked up from reference TRBV14 and TRBJ2-6): EAGVTQFPSHSVIEKGQTVTLRCDPISGHDNLYWYRRVMGKEIKFLLHFVKESKQDESGMPNNRFLAERTGGTYSTLKVQPAELEDSGVYFCASSRRDRGLSGANVLTFGAGSRLTVL.

This clonotype was counted a single time. CDR3 amino acids: CASTRGATTGELFF. The CDR3 DNA follows: TGCGCCAGCACCCGGGGGGCCACGACTGGGGAGCTGTTTTTT. This chain joins TRBV5-1 and TRBJ2-2; D perhaps matches TRBD2 (7 bases). Germline CDR1 SGHRS, CDR2 YFSETQ. The CDR3 is made up of 14 amino acids. Trimming removed 6 bases from V and 8 bases from J, with 17 bases in between.

The J gene is TRBJ2-5, the V gene TRBV24-1; tentative D call: TRBD2 (5 bases). V was pared by 0 bases and J by 4 bases, with 11 bases between. The germline V gene encodes CDR1 KGHDR and CDR2 SFDVKD. The CDR3 is 15 amino acids. The CDR3 nucleotides are TGTGCCACCAGTGATTTGCAATCGGGGTCAGAGACCCAGTACTTC. This gives the protein CATSDLQSGSETQYF.

The rearrangement links TRBV12-3 or TRBV12-4 to TRBJ2-7, with D perhaps TRBD1 (6 bases). The CDR3 spans 15 residues. Trimming removed 5 bases from V and 0 bases from J, with 14 bases in between. The CDR3 DNA reads as TGTGCCAGCAGTCCCCCCGGGGACACCTCCTACGAGCAGTACTTC. Protein sequence: CASSPPGDTSYEQYF.

The chain has TRBV6-1 and TRBJ2-1; no definite D call. This CDR3 contains 13 residues. Looked up from germline, CDR1 is MNHNS and CDR2 is SASEGT. Between the trimmed V and J ends, which lost 6 bases and 8 bases, there was a span of 14 bases. The DNA of the CDR3 is TGTGCCAGCAGGGTCCACACGTTCGATGAGCAGTTCTTC. This sequence encodes CASRVHTFDEQFF.

The chain recombines TRBV20-1 with TRBJ1-1; D gene ambiguous. CDR3 length: 9 residues. The germline V and J ends were trimmed by 6 bases and 12 bases, with 11 bases remaining between them. Germline CDR1 is DFQATT and CDR2 is SNEGSKA (reference sequence). The chain's CDR3 is CSADRNTFF. CDR3 nucleotides: TGCAGTGCCGATCGGAACACTTTCTTT.

Comments on this clonotype: A read error may produce the germline difference seen at one junction end. V and J are TRBV12-3 or TRBV12-4 and TRBJ2-7; possibly TRBD1 or TRBD2 for D (6 bases each). The length of the CDR3 is 16 residues. CDR3 bases: TGTGCCAGCACTTTAAGCCCGGGGGCGGGGACCTACGAGCAGTACTTC. This encodes CASTLSPGAGTYEQYF.

The chain links TRBV20-1 to TRBJ2-3, with TRBD1 as a possible D gene (5 bases). From germline, CDR1 is DFQATT and CDR2 SNEGSKA (reference sequence). V lost 0 bases, J lost 1 base, and 5 bases lay in between. This CDR3 spans 13 amino acids. The CDR3 DNA is TGCAGTGCTAGAGAGACAGGCACAGATACGCAGTATTTT. Protein: CSARETGTDTQYF.

This clonotype was counted only a few times. The rearrangement links TRBV28 to TRBJ1-4, with D unclear. V was pared by 4 bases and J by 0 bases, with 18 bases between. This CDR3 contains 18 residues. Germline V CDR1 and CDR2: MDHEN, SYDVKM. The CDR3 sequence: CASSSYWALQSTNEKLFF. The CDR3 DNA reads as TGTGCCAGCAGTTCTTACTGGGCCCTCCAGTCAACTAATGAAAAACTGTTTTTT.

The rearrangement links TRBV12-3 or TRBV12-4 to TRBJ2-1; 7 nucleotides agree with TRBD1. This CDR3 has 15 residues. Unmatched junction bases numbered 9, after V lost 5 bases and J lost 5 bases. Written as DNA, the CDR3 is TGTGCCAGCAGTCCTCAGGGGGTTCGGGACAATGAGCAGTTCTTC. Translated: CASSPQGVRDNEQFF.

This chain connects TRBV2 to TRBJ2-1, with TRBD2 identical over 14 bases. Losses at the gene ends were 5 bases for V and 8 bases for J; bases not matched to a gene: 5. Germline CDR1 and CDR2: SNHLY and FYNNEI. The CDR3 loop spans 15 amino acids. In DNA, the CDR3 is TGTGCCAGCAGTCCGGGACTAGCGGGGGACCATGAGCAGTTCTTC. It is translated as CASSPGLAGDHEQFF.

The gene calls are TRBV29-1 and TRBJ1-5; D is undetermined. Germline V gives CDR1 SQVTM, CDR2 ANQGSEA. Trimming took off 6 bases at V and 2 bases at J, with 14 bases between the two ends. The CDR3 is 14 amino acids. The CDR3 DNA sequence: TGCAGCGTCGGTCCGGGGAACCGCAATCAGCCCCAGCATTTT. It translates to CSVGPGNRNQPQHF.

The V gene is TRBV4-1, the J gene TRBJ2-3, with TRBD2 matching 9 bases. The CDR3 is made up of 15 amino acids. J lost 2 bases, V lost 1 base, and 1 base had no gene match. Germline loops: CDR1 MGHRA, CDR2 YSYEKL. CDR3 residues: CASSQVAGDTDTQYF. The CDR3 DNA reads TGCGCCAGCAGCCAAGTAGCGGGGGACACAGATACGCAGTATTTT.

This chain joins TRBV2 and TRBJ2-7; 9 bases match TRBD1. The CDR3 length is 15 residues. The trim removed 6 bases at V and 6 bases at J, leaving 12 bases unmatched. The germline V gene encodes CDR1 SNHLY and CDR2 FYNNEI. CDR3 coding DNA: TGTGCCAGCAGCACGGGACAGGGAGTAGGTAGCGAGCAGTACTTC. As protein: CASSTGQGVGSEQYF.